This T cell receptor beta chain was captured by sequencing in a study of cytomegalovirus exposure and HLA in healthy donors. The CDR3 covers 16 residues. V dropped 3 bases and J dropped 2 bases, with 15 bases sitting between them. CDR1 and CDR2 from the germline V gene are MGHDK and SYGVNS. The study ran its PCR with 60 Vbeta and 13 Jbeta primers. Clones were read by immunoSEQ multiplex PCR, and TCRdb kept only the in-frame ones, dropping some. The sample totals more than 50,000 clones; its top ten clones hold about an eighth. The sample was PBMCs. The clonotype was recovered from a man younger than 35 in good health and CMV-seropositive. The chain combines TRBV25-1 with TRBJ2-3; D may be TRBD2 (6 bases). The CDR3 DNA reads TGTGCCAGCAGTGATGGGGGTAGCGGATCCACAGATACGCAGTATTTT. Translated: CASSDGGSGSTDTQYF.